What follows is one T cell receptor (beta chain) and its context. Its matching antigen is unknown. These data belong to a study of identical twins. Overall study findings and caveats: Models underestimated out-of-frame TCR alpha sharing in monozygotic twins.

The authors used template switching to add a universal primer site and gave cDNA unique molecular identifiers. TCRdb called the 5' RACE reads again in MiXCR, with one record for every CDR3 protein. This table holds 460,000 or so distinct CDR3 sequences, approximately 15% found once. The CDR3 sequence is 16 residues long. In germline, CDR1 is MGHRA, CDR2 YSYEKL. J was trimmed by 3 bases and V by 1 base; bases with no gene match: 6. Separately, the same data were catalogued under a study of yellow fever vaccine responses in identical twins.

The origin of this receptor is a woman aged 18-29 years in good health. The rearrangement joins TRBV4-1 to TRBJ2-7; 10 positions match TRBD1. The sample taken for sequencing was CD4+ T cells sorted from blood. The chain's CDR3 is CASSQAPGQGFYEQYF. CDR3 nucleotide sequence: TGCGCCAGCAGCCAAGCTCCGGGACAGGGGTTCTACGAGCAGTACTTC.